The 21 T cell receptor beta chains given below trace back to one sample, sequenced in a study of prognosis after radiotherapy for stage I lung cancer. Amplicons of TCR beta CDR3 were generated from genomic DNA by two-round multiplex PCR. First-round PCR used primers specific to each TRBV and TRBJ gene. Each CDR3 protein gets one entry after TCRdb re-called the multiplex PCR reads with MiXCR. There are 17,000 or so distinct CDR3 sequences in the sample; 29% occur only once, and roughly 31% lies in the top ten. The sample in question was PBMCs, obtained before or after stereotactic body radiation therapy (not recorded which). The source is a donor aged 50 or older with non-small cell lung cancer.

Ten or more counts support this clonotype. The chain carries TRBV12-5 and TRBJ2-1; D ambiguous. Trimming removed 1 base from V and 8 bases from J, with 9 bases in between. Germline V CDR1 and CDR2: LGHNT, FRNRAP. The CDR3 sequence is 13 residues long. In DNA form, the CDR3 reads TGTGCTAGTGGTTTGGGTTGGGGTTATGAGCAGTTCTTC. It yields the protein CASGLGWGYEQFF. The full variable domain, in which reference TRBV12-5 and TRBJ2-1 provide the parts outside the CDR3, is DARVTQTPRHKVTEMGQEVTMRCQPILGHNTVFWYRQTMMQGLELLAYFRNRAPLDDSGMPKDRFSAEMPDATLATLKIQPSEPRDSAVYFCASGLGWGYEQFFGPGTRLTVL.

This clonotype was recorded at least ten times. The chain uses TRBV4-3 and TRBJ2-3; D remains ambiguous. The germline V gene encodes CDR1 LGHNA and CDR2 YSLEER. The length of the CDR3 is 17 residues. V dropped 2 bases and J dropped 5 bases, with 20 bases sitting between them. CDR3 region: CASSQTFGGVGRDTQYF. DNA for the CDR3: TGCGCCAGCAGCCAAACTTTTGGCGGAGTAGGACGAGATACGCAGTATTTT.

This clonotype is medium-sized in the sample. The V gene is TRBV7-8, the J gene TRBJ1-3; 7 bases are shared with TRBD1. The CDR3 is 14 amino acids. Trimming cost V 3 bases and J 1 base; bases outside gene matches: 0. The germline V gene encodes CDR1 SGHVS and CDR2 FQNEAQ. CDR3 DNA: TGTGCCAGCAGCTTGACAGGGTCTGGAAACACCATATATTTT. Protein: CASSLTGSGNTIYF.

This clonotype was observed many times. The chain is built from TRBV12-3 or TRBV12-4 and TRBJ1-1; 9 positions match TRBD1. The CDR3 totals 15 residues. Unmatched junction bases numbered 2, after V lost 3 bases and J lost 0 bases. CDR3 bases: TGTGCCAGCAGTTTGGGGACAGGGCTGAACACTGAAGCTTTCTTT. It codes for CASSLGTGLNTEAFF.

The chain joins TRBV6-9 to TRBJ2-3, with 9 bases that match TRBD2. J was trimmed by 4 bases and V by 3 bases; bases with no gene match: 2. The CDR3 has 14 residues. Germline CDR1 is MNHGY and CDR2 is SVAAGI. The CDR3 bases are TGTGCCAGCAGTTACGCGGGAGGGCCAGATACGCAGTATTTT. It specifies CASSYAGGPDTQYF.

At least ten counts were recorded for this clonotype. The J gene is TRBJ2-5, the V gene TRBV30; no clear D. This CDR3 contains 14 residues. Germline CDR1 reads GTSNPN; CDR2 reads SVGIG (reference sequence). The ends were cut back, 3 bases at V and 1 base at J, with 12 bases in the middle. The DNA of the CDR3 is TGTGCCTGGAGGTACTCGGGCCTCCAAGAGACCCAGTACTTC. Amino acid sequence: CAWRYSGLQETQYF.

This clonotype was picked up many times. The CDR3 nucleotides are TGTGCCAGCAGCCAAAACAGGGGCAATGAGCAGTTCTTC. Protein product: CASSQNRGNEQFF. The genes are TRBV3-1 and TRBJ2-1; TRBD1 matches at 7 bases. The CDR3 has 13 residues. Germline CDR1 and CDR2: LGHDT and YNNKEL (reference sequence). V dropped 2 bases and J dropped 6; count of bases not matched to a gene: 1.

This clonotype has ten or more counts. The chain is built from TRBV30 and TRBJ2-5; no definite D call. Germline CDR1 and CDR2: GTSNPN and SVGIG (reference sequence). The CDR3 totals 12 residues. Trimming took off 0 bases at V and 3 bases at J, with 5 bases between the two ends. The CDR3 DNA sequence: TGTGCCTGGAGTGTGAGAGAAGAGACCCAGTACTTC. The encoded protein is CAWSVREETQYF.

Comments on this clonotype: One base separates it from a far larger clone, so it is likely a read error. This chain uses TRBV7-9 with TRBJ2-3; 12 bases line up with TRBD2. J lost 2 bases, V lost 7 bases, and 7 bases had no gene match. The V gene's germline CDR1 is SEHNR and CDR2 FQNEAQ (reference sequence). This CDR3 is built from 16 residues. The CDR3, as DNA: TGTGCCAGCATCCCACGGACTAGCGGGATCACAGATACGCAGTATTTT. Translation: CASIPRTSGITDTQYF.

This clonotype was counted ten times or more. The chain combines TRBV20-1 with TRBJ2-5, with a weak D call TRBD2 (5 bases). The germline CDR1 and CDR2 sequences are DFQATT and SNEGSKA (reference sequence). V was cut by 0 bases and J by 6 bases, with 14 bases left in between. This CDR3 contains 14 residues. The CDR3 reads CSARDTGVGKTQYF. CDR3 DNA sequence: TGCAGTGCTAGAGATACCGGGGTTGGAAAGACCCAGTACTTC.

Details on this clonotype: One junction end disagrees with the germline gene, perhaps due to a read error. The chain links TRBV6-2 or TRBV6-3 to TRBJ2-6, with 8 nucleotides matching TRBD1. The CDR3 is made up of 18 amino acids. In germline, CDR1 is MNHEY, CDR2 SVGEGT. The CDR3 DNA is TGTGCCAGCAGTTTCGGACGGGGACAGGACTCTGGGGCCAACGTCCTGACGTTC. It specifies CASSFGRGQDSGANVLTF.

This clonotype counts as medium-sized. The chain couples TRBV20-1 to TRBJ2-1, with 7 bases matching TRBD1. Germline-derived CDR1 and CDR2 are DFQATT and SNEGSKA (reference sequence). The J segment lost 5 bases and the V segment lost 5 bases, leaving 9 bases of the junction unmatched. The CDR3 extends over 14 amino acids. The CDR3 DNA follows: TGCAGTGCTCAAACGACAGGGATCCACAATGAGCAGTTCTTC. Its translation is CSAQTTGIHNEQFF.

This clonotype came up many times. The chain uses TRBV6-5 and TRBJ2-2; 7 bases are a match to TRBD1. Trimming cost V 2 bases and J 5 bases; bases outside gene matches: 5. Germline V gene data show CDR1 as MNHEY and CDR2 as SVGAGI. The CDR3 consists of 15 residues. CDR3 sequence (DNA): TGTGCCAGCAGTTACGTGACAGGGATGACCGGGGAGCTGTTTTTT. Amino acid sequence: CASSYVTGMTGELFF.

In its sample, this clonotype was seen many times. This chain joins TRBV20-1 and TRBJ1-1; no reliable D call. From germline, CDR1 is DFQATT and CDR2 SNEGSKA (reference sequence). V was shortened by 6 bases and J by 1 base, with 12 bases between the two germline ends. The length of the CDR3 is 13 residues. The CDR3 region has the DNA TGCAGTGCCACCGACACAACGAACACTGAAGCTTTCTTT. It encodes CSATDTTNTEAFF.

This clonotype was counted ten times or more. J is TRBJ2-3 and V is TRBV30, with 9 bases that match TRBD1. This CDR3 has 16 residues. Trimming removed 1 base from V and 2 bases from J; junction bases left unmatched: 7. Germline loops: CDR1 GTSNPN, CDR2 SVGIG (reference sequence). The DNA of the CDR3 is TGTGCCTGGAGTGATCCGGACAGGGGCTTCACAGATACGCAGTATTTT. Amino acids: CAWSDPDRGFTDTQYF. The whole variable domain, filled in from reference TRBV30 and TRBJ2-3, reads SQTIHQWPATLVQPVGSPLSLECTVEGTSNPNLYWYRQAAGRGLQLLFYSVGIGQISSEVPQNLSASRPQDRQFILSSKKLLLSDSGFYLCAWSDPDRGFTDTQYFGPGTRLTVL.

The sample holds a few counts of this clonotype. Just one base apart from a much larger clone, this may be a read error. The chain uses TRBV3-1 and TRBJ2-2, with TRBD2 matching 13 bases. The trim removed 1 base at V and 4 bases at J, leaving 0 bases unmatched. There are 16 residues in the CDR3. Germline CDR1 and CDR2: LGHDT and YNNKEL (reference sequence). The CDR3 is CASSQGTSGSTGELFF. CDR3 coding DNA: TGTGCCAGCAGCCAAGGGACTAGCGGGAGCACCGGGGAGCTGTTTTTT.

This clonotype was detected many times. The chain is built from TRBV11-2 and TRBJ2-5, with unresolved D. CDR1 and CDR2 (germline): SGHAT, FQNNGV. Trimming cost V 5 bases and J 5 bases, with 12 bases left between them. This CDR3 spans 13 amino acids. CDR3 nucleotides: TGTGCCAGCAGCCGCGGCGCGGTGGAGACCCAGTACTTC. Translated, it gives CASSRGAVETQYF.

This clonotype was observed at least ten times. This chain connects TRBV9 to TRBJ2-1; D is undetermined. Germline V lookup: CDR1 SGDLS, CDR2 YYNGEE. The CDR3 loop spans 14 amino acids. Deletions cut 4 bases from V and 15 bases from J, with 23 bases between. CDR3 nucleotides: TGTGCCAGCAGCCCTGAGGACCGCAACTCCTATCGGTTCTTC. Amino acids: CASSPEDRNSYRFF.

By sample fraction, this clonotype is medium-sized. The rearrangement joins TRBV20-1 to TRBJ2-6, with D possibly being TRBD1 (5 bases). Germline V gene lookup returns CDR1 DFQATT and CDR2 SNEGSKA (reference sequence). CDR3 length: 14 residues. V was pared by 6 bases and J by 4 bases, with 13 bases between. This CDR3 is CSAFRVEGANVLTF. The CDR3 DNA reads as TGCAGTGCCTTCAGGGTAGAGGGGGCCAACGTCCTGACTTTC.

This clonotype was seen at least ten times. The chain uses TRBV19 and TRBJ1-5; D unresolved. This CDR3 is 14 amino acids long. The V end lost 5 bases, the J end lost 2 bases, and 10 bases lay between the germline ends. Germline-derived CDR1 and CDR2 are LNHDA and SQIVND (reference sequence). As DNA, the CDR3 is TGTGCCAGTAGTCAGGCGGGTGGCAATCAGCCCCAGCATTTT. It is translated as CASSQAGGNQPQHF.

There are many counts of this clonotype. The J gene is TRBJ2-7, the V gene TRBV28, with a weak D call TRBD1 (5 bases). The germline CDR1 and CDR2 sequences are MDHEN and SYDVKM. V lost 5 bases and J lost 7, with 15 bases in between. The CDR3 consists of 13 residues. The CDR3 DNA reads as TGTGCCAGCAGTCTCCAGTCCCCAGGGGAGCAGTACTTC. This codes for CASSLQSPGEQYF.